This T cell receptor (beta chain) was obtained from a study of PD-1 blockade in classical Hodgkin lymphoma (dated by TCRdb to the early 2020s). In the study overall: To define a peripheral blood immune signature of response to PD-1 blockade in classical Hodgkin lymphoma, the study combined TCR beta sequencing with CyTOF. The full study reports these points: Only a single clinical trial cohort was studied, and what caused the repertoire differences, possibly disease activity or prior therapy, remained undefined. Baseline TCR diversity was reported to be lower in newly diagnosed patients than in healthy donors and to be lower still in relapsed/refractory patients.

The time point label of this sample denotes: newly diagnosed, previously untreated cHL patient sample. As a comparison group for the relapsed/refractory trial patients, PBMCs from patients with newly diagnosed, previously untreated classical Hodgkin lymphoma were sequenced. Peripheral blood was collected in 8 mL Vacutainer Cell Preparation Tubes, from which PBMCs were isolated by centrifugation and then cryopreserved. Clipping removes 2 bases from V and 7 bases from J, with 5 as the unmatched junction base count. Including cysteine and phenylalanine, the CDR3 has 15 amino acids. Of all the DNA, just the CDR3 is kept, 45 bases in frame from base 1. CDR1 and CDR2, looked up from the germline V gene, are SNHLY and FYNNEI. Details on this clone: Its antigen has not been determined. Base qualities are not recorded, but no much larger clone differs from it by a single base.

The Qiagen DNeasy kit was used to extract genomic DNA from unsorted PBMCs and from the negatively selected CD4+ and CD8+ fractions. TCR beta CDR3 regions were amplified by immunoSEQ multiplex PCR using primers annealing to V and J segments. A synthetic immune receptor repertoire was used to minimize amplification bias, and any residual bias was removed computationally once sequencing was done. From the authors' description of their analysis: Custom Python scripts were used to quantify repertoire diversity as the Shannon entropy index. Unsorted, CD4+ and CD8+ repertoires were examined separately, except in combined analyses, for which CD4+ and CD8+ sequences were merged in silico. Imported from immuneACCESS, the table was reduced by TCRdb to in-frame sequences with V and J called. These copies leave out some clones; in studies compared against another copy, an unresolved V gene accounts for under half, and the cause of the remainder is not known. That table furnishes V, J and clone size, whereas the DNA furnished D and trimming. This sample lists roughly 77,000 clones; over 90% were detected once. The ten largest clones represent 2.6% of the sample.

The receptor was derived from a human donor with classical Hodgkin lymphoma. The receptor chain draws on TRBV2 and TRBJ1-4; 9 bases in between match TRBD1. Sequences were obtained from peripheral blood mononuclear cells (PBMCs). DNA sequence: TGTGCCAGCAGTGAACCGACAGGGGGTGGTGAAAAACTGTTTTTT. Its translation reads: CASSEPTGGGEKLFF.